The clone carrying this T cell receptor beta chain showed up many times. Documented time point: persistent/refractory GD, antithyroid drugs over 5 years with positive TRAb. The authors made the TCR library using RNA they extracted from PBMCs. The CDR3 loop spans 13 amino acids. Germline V gene lookup returns CDR1 LNHDA and CDR2 SQIVND (reference sequence). The junction had 4 bases not matched to a gene; V was cut back by 9 bases and J by 0 bases. These data are taken from a study of regulatory T cells in long-lasting Graves disease. Both iRepertoire HTBI primers and Arm-PCR of CDR3 regions were used to build the TCR beta libraries. TCRdb used MiXCR to reprocess the multiplex PCR reads, holding one entry per CDR3 protein. Altogether approximately 500,000 distinct CDR3 sequences are present, under 25% being singletons, with the ten largest covering over 6%.

The source is a female donor with Graves disease. V usage is TRBV19 and J usage is TRBJ1-1, with 7 bases fitting TRBD1. The specimen comprised peripheral blood mononuclear cells (PBMCs), sampled when the disease was refractory, from a patient treated with antithyroid drugs. CDR3 residues: CASSGQVNTEAFF. CDR3 nucleotide sequence: TGTGCCAGCAGTGGACAGGTGAACACTGAAGCTTTCTTT.